This TCR beta chain was sequenced in a study of identical twins. Notes on the study in general: Researchers reported weaker excess twin sharing in beta out-of-frame sequences.

TCRdb used MiXCR to reprocess the 5' RACE reads, holding one entry per CDR3 protein. The sample lists approximately 240,000 distinct CDR3 sequences, around 15% occurring once. Note on this clonotype: The antigen remains unidentified.

The clonotype was recovered from a young woman in good health. Sequenced: memory (CD45RO+) T cells sorted from blood.

CDR3: CASSWTGVGGSTDTQYF. The DNA for the CDR3 is TGTGCCAGCAGCTGGACGGGGGTAGGGGGCTCCACAGATACGCAGTATTTT. This chain joins TRBV5-6 and TRBJ2-3; maybe TRBD1 (7 bases). The CDR3 spans 17 residues. The V gene's germline CDR1 is SGHDT and CDR2 YYEEEE. Trimming stripped 3 bases from V and 2 bases from J, with 19 bases between.